This is a list of T cell receptor beta chains from one sample in a study of blood T cell repertoires in COVID-19. Data came from immunoSEQ multiplex PCR; TCRdb stores just in-frame clones and leaves some out. The sample has some 150,000 clones; roughly 87% are singletons. The sample taken for sequencing was peripheral blood. The receptor source for this set is a woman aged 55 to 70 with active or convalescent COVID-19. The CDR3 runs from the conserved cysteine through the conserved F or W. D genes are given only for firm matches. Rows may omit the clone size; those that give it use once, few, many or a size class.

j_call d_call clone_size v_call cdr3_aa cdr3_nt
TRBJ1-6 TRBD1 . TRBV6-5 CASSYYGTGGSPLHF TGTGCCAGCAGTTACTATGGGACAGGTGGTTCACCCCTCCACTTT
TRBJ1-2 . . TRBV6-1 CASSDLVGYDYGYTF TGTGCCAGCAGTGATCTCGTCGGTTACGACTATGGCTACACCTTC
TRBJ1-4 TRBD1 once TRBV10-1 CASSEALGTGEKLFF TGCGCCAGCAGTGAAGCCCTAGGGACAGGAGAAAAACTGTTTTTT
TRBJ2-4 TRBD2 . TRBV12-5 CASGSELAGKAKNIQYF TGTGCTAGTGGTTCCGAACTAGCGGGGAAAGCCAAAAACATTCAGTACTTC
TRBJ1-5 . . TRBV30 CAWRRPGQQPQHF TGTGCCTGGAGGCGCCCGGGACAACAGCCCCAGCATTTT
TRBJ2-1 . once TRBV5-1 CASSLDGAGNEQFF TGCGCCAGCAGCTTGGATGGGGCTGGGAATGAGCAGTTCTTC
TRBJ2-1 TRBD2 . TRBV5-1 CASSLTGLAPNEQFF TGCGCCAGCAGCTTGACGGGACTAGCACCCAATGAGCAGTTCTTC
TRBJ2-5 TRBD2 . TRBV4-1 CASSPNGGVMGQETQYF TGCGCCAGCAGCCCGAATGGGGGGGTAATGGGCCAAGAGACCCAGTACTTC
TRBJ1-3 TRBD1 . TRBV7-2 CASSLNTGAANSGNTIYF TGTGCCAGCAGCTTAAATACAGGGGCCGCCAACTCTGGAAACACCATATATTTT
TRBJ1-1 TRBD1 . TRBV19 CASRGQGAHTTEAFF TGTGCCAGTAGAGGACAGGGGGCGCATACCACTGAAGCTTTCTTT
TRBJ1-2 . . TRBV19 CASRSQTANYGYTF TGTGCCAGTAGATCCCAGACAGCTAACTATGGCTACACCTTC
TRBJ2-7 . . TRBV5-5 CASSLAGDVEQYF TGTGCCAGCAGCTTGGCAGGGGATGTCGAGCAGTACTTC
TRBJ2-1 TRBD1 . TRBV9 CASSAGGNDNEQFF TGTGCCAGCAGCGCAGGGGGTAATGACAATGAGCAGTTCTTC
TRBJ1-5 . once TRBV27 CASSSTGDRDQPQHF TGTGCCAGCAGTTCGACAGGTGATCGGGATCAGCCCCAGCATTTT
TRBJ2-2 TRBD2 . TRBV7-2 CASSFTLTSGGRGELFF TGTGCCAGCAGCTTTACTCTGACTAGCGGGGGGCGAGGGGAGCTGTTTTTT
TRBJ2-3 TRBD2 . TRBV10-3 CAINGGGPNTDTQYF TGTGCCATCAACGGCGGGGGGCCAAACACAGATACGCAGTATTTT